The clone carrying this T cell receptor beta chain came up once. Its specificity is unknown. The sample belongs to a study of siplizumab effects on memory and regulatory T cells. Trimming took 6 bases from V and 1 from J, leaving 12 bases between them. CDR1 is MDHEN, CDR2 SYDVKM, per germline. This CDR3 contains 15 residues. Some clones are missing from TCRdb's copy, which holds only in-frame ones; the method was immunoSEQ multiplex PCR. The sample carries tens of thousands of clones, approximately 86% recorded once. Study observations and caveats: Suppressive capability of dividing Tregs from siplizumab cultures went unverified. It seemed that naive T cells were more diverse than memory cells and were major contributors to the alloresponse.

The chain couples TRBV28 to TRBJ2-2, with TRBD2 as a possible D gene (6 bases). The source of this sequence is a human donor in good health. Sequencing was carried out using Tregs sorted from blood. This CDR3 is CASRISGQNTGELFF. Written as DNA, the CDR3 is TGTGCCAGCAGAATAAGCGGGCAGAACACCGGGGAGCTGTTTTTT.